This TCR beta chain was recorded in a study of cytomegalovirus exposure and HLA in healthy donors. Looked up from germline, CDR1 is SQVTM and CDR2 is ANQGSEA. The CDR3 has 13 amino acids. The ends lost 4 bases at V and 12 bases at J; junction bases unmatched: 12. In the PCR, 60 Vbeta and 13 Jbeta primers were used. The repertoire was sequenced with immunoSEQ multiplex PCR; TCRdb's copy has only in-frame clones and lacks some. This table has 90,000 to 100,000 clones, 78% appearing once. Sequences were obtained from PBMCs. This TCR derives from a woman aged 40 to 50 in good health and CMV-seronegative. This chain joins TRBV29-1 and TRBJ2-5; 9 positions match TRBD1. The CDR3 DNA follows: TGCAGCGTTGGGACAGGGGACACGCTCTCCAAGTACTTC. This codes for CSVGTGDTLSKYF. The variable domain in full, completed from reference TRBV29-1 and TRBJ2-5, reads SAVISQKPSRDICQRGTSLTIQCQVDSQVTMMFWYRQQPGQSLTLIATANQGSEATYESGFVIDKFPISRPNLTFSTLTVSNMSPEDSSIYLCSVGTGDTLSKYFGPGTRLLVL.